Below are 22 T cell receptor beta chains sequenced from a single sample in a study of cytomegalovirus exposure and HLA in healthy donors. Amplification used 60 Vbeta primers and 13 Jbeta primers. Assay: immunoSEQ multiplex PCR; the TCRdb copy retains only in-frame clones and omits some. Here the sample table reports 55,000 to 85,000 clones. Sequencing was done on a sample of PBMCs. These receptors all come from a female donor in good health and CMV-seropositive.

The genes are TRBV30 and TRBJ1-1; D is unclear. The V gene's germline CDR1 is GTSNPN and CDR2 SVGIG (reference sequence). With 0 bases removed from V and 4 bases from J, the gap between germline ends came to 12 bases. The CDR3 spans 14 residues. CDR3 sequence: CAWSVRGLSTEAFF. In DNA, the CDR3 is TGTGCCTGGAGTGTACGAGGACTGTCCACTGAAGCTTTCTTT. The variable domain in full, completed from reference TRBV30 and TRBJ1-1, reads SQTIHQWPATLVQPVGSPLSLECTVEGTSNPNLYWYRQAAGRGLQLLFYSVGIGQISSEVPQNLSASRPQDRQFILSSKKLLLSDSGFYLCAWSVRGLSTEAFFGQGTRLTVV.

This rearrangement joins TRBV28 to TRBJ1-6, with 9 bases aligning to TRBD1. Trimming cost V 4 bases and J 2 bases; bases outside gene matches: 3. The CDR3 contains 16 residues. Germline CDR1 and CDR2: MDHEN and SYDVKM. The CDR3 spells CASSSGQGAYNSPLHF. The CDR3 DNA reads TGTGCCAGCAGTTCGGGACAGGGCGCCTATAATTCACCCCTCCACTTT.

The rearrangement uses TRBV6-5 and TRBJ2-1, with TRBD2 matching over 10 bases. The germline V gene has CDR1 MNHEY and CDR2 SVGAGI. This CDR3 comprises 14 residues. The V and J ends lost 4 bases and 6 bases, in that order; junction bases with no gene match: 3. This chain's CDR3 is CASSWLAGVNEQFF. The CDR3 bases are TGTGCCAGCAGTTGGCTAGCGGGGGTCAATGAGCAGTTCTTC.

The rearrangement joins TRBV28 to TRBJ2-1; D not resolved. Germline V gene lookup returns CDR1 MDHEN and CDR2 SYDVKM. The CDR3 consists of 13 residues. The ends were cut back, 4 bases at V and 5 bases at J, with 9 bases in the middle. CDR3: CASSSGMNNEQFF. In DNA, the CDR3 is TGTGCCAGCAGTTCGGGTATGAACAATGAGCAGTTCTTC.

This chain links TRBV30 with TRBJ2-2; D might be TRBD1 (5 bases). Looked up from germline, CDR1 is GTSNPN and CDR2 is SVGIG (reference sequence). The V gene lost 3 bases and the J gene lost 4 bases, with 9 bases spanning the gap. This CDR3 region has 13 residues. Here the CDR3 reads CAWRRQSTGELFF. As DNA, the CDR3 is TGTGCCTGGAGGAGACAGTCCACCGGGGAGCTGTTTTTT. Full variable domain (missing parts from reference TRBV30 and TRBJ2-2): SQTIHQWPATLVQPVGSPLSLECTVEGTSNPNLYWYRQAAGRGLQLLFYSVGIGQISSEVPQNLSASRPQDRQFILSSKKLLLSDSGFYLCAWRRQSTGELFFGEGSRLTVL.

The gene calls are TRBV20-1 and TRBJ2-1; D might be TRBD2 (6 bases). The CDR3 has 11 amino acids. Germline V lookup: CDR1 DFQATT, CDR2 SNEGSKA (reference sequence). The V end lost 6 bases, the J end lost 9 bases, and 12 bases lay between the germline ends. The CDR3 loop reads CSARDLPEQFF. The CDR3, as DNA: TGCAGTGCGCGGGACTTGCCTGAGCAGTTCTTC.

The rearrangement links TRBV18 to TRBJ2-7; TRBD1 is a possible D gene (5 bases). Per germline, CDR1 KGHSH and CDR2 LQKENI. Trimming cost V 3 bases and J 3 bases, with 15 bases left between them. The CDR3 runs 15 residues. CDR3 in DNA: TGTGCCAGCTCACCCCCCGGACAAGAGCACTACGAGCAGTACTTC. Translated, it gives CASSPPGQEHYEQYF.

This chain connects TRBV30 to TRBJ2-3, with 8 bases identical to TRBD1. Germline assignment: CDR1 GTSNPN and CDR2 SVGIG (reference sequence). The ends lost 2 bases at V and 1 base at J; junction bases unmatched: 14. The CDR3 loop spans 18 amino acids. The CDR3 spells CAWSRTGGSGYGTDTQYF. In nucleotides, the CDR3 is TGTGCCTGGAGTCGTACAGGGGGATCGGGATACGGCACAGATACGCAGTATTTT.

The chain carries TRBV16 and TRBJ1-1; TRBD1 might be the D (5 bases). Germline V gene lookup returns CDR1 KGHSY and CDR2 FQNENV. V lost 0 bases and J 4 bases, leaving 6 bases between the germline ends. This CDR3 region has 13 residues. The CDR3, as DNA: TGTGCCAGCAGCCAATCGGGGGGCACTGAAGCTTTCTTT. It yields the protein CASSQSGGTEAFF.

V and J are TRBV27 and TRBJ2-7; TRBD2 aligns across 7 bases. There are 13 residues in the CDR3. Germline CDR1 is MNHEY and CDR2 is SMNVEV (reference sequence). The trim removed 7 bases at V and 3 bases at J, leaving 6 bases unmatched. The CDR3 reads CASTGGRVYEQYF. The CDR3 bases are TGTGCCAGCACTGGCGGGAGAGTCTACGAGCAGTACTTC.

The CDR3 loop is CASSQEEGFTQPQHF. DNA for the CDR3: TGCGCCAGCAGCCAAGAAGAGGGCTTCACGCAGCCCCAGCATTTT. The rearrangement links TRBV4-1 to TRBJ1-5; D ambiguous. Between the trimmed V and J ends, which lost 0 bases and 7 bases, there was a span of 13 bases. The CDR3 runs 15 residues. Germline CDR1 MGHRA, CDR2 YSYEKL.

The chain links TRBV5-6 to TRBJ2-1, with 9 bases matching TRBD2. Germline trimming cut 0 bases from V and 2 bases from J; bases unmatched to any gene: 3. This CDR3 is built from 16 residues. Germline CDR1 reads SGHDT; CDR2 reads YYEEEE. DNA for the CDR3: TGTGCCAGCAGCTTGGAAGCGGGAGGTACCTACAATGAGCAGTTCTTC. Translation: CASSLEAGGTYNEQFF.

The chain employs TRBV6-5 and TRBJ1-1; D is perhaps TRBD1 (5 bases). This CDR3 is 13 amino acids long. From germline, CDR1 is MNHEY and CDR2 SVGAGI. V lost 7 bases and J 0 bases, leaving 9 bases between the germline ends. CDR3 amino acids: CASKTALNTEAFF. As DNA, the CDR3 is TGTGCCAGCAAGACAGCCTTGAACACTGAAGCTTTCTTT.

The genes are TRBV7-9 and TRBJ1-2; TRBD1 might be the D (5 bases). The V end lost 1 base, the J end lost 8 bases, and 17 bases lay between the germline ends. This CDR3 has 15 amino acids. Germline V gene sequence: CDR1 SEHNR, CDR2 FQNEAQ (reference sequence). The CDR3 nucleotides read TGTGCCAGCAGCTTAGAGGGAAAGGGGCTGGGCGGCTACACCTTC. Translating it yields CASSLEGKGLGGYTF.

This chain links TRBV15 with TRBJ1-1, with D maybe TRBD1 (6 bases). Deletions cut 3 bases from V and 2 bases from J, with 7 bases between. CDR1 is LNHNV, CDR2 YYDKDF, per germline (reference sequence). The CDR3 contains 13 residues. The CDR3 spells CATSRGANTEAFF. The DNA for the CDR3 is TGTGCCACCAGCAGGGGGGCCAACACTGAAGCTTTCTTT.

The chain is built from TRBV4-3 and TRBJ1-3, with D tentatively TRBD1 (5 bases). With 4 bases removed from V and 4 bases from J, the gap between germline ends came to 20 bases. CDR3 length: 17 amino acids. CDR1 is LGHNA, CDR2 YSLEER, per germline. Here the CDR3 reads CASSPAFASGVGNTIYF. The DNA for the CDR3 is TGCGCCAGCAGCCCCGCTTTTGCCTCGGGGGTCGGAAACACCATATATTTT.

This rearrangement joins TRBV29-1 to TRBJ1-3; no firm D call. The CDR3 extends over 13 amino acids. Trimming shortened V by 2 bases and J by 0 bases, and 5 bases separated the two germline ends. Germline values: CDR1 SQVTM, CDR2 ANQGSEA. The CDR3 protein is CSVEQISGNTIYF. The CDR3 bases are TGCAGCGTTGAACAGATCTCTGGAAACACCATATATTTT.

The chain has TRBV4-3 and TRBJ2-3, with 8 nucleotides matching TRBD2. Germline V gene sequence: CDR1 LGHNA, CDR2 YSLEER. The V segment lost 0 bases and the J segment 1 base; nucleotides outside the gene matches: 3. This CDR3 contains 16 residues. CDR3 region: CASSQDGSGGTDTQYF. The CDR3 DNA follows: TGCGCCAGCAGCCAAGATGGTAGCGGGGGCACAGATACGCAGTATTTT.

The chain couples TRBV6-1 to TRBJ2-7, with D perhaps matching TRBD2 (6 bases). Germline V gene data show CDR1 as MNHNS and CDR2 as SASEGT. Trimming shortened V by 2 bases and J by 3 bases, and 11 bases separated the two germline ends. CDR3 length: 14 amino acids. Here the CDR3 reads CASSETGGDYEQYF. The CDR3 DNA reads as TGTGCCAGCAGTGAAACCGGGGGTGACTACGAGCAGTACTTC.

The chain links TRBV19 to TRBJ2-7; D perhaps matches TRBD1 (6 bases). Germline CDR1 and CDR2: LNHDA and SQIVND (reference sequence). This CDR3 region has 13 residues. Trimming took off 3 bases at V and 7 bases at J, with 13 bases between the two ends. The CDR3 here is CASSIQQGWEQYF. Written as DNA, the CDR3 is TGTGCCAGTAGTATCCAACAGGGTTGGGAGCAGTACTTC.

A note on this clone: The junction does not match germline at one end; this may be a read error. The chain recombines TRBV30 with TRBJ2-3; TRBD2 matches at 7 bases. The CDR3 has 18 residues. From germline, CDR1 is GTSNPN and CDR2 SVGIG (reference sequence). CDR3 protein: CAWSVGVSASGSTDKQYF. The CDR3 DNA reads as TGTGCCTGGAGTGTTGGAGTCTCGGCTAGCGGAAGCACAGATAAGCAGTATTTT.

The V gene is TRBV4-1, the J gene TRBJ2-7, with D possibly being TRBD1 (6 bases). V lost 3 bases, J lost 2 bases, and 11 bases lay in between. Germline CDR1 is MGHRA and CDR2 is YSYEKL. The CDR3 length is 14 residues. As DNA, the CDR3 is TGCGCCAGCAGCCAGGGGGCTGGGGCCTACGAGCAGTACTTC. It encodes CASSQGAGAYEQYF.